The rows below give T cell receptor beta chains drawn from one sample of a study of cytomegalovirus exposure and HLA in healthy donors. The method was immunoSEQ multiplex PCR; TCRdb's version includes in-frame clones alone and lacks a portion of them. The data hold 200,000 or so clones, with about four fifths observed a single time. The specimen sequenced was PBMCs. Every receptor here comes from a woman in her twenties or thirties in good health and CMV-seropositive. The CDR3 runs from the conserved cysteine through the conserved F or W. D genes are given only for firm matches. The size entry is marked missing in some rows and otherwise reads once, few, many or a size class.

clone size,V gene,J gene,D gene,CDR3 DNA,CDR3 protein
NA,TRBV9,TRBJ2-3,NA,TGTGCCAGCAGCGTAGCCCCGGGGACTAGCACAGATACGCAGTATTTT,CASSVAPGTSTDTQYF
NA,TRBV6-5,TRBJ2-2,NA,TGTGCCAGCAGGGCGCGGGAGGAGCTGTTTTTT,CASRAREELFF
NA,TRBV5-6,TRBJ1-2,NA,TGTGCCAGCAGCAAGGACCGACGAATCACGGGGGGCTACCCCTTC,CASSKDRRITGGYPF
few,TRBV18,TRBJ2-3,TRBD2,TGTGCCAGCTCACCATTCCTAGCGGGAAACAACCCTCACACAGATACGCAGTATTTT,CASSPFLAGNNPHTDTQYF
NA,TRBV4-1,TRBJ2-7,NA,TGCGCCAGCAGCCAAGATCCGGACTACTCCTACGAGCAGTACTTC,CASSQDPDYSYEQYF
NA,TRBV7-2,TRBJ1-2,NA,TGTGCCAGCCGCAAAGGGACTGTGGGGGATGGCTACACCTTC,CASRKGTVGDGYTF
NA,TRBV5-1,TRBJ1-2,TRBD1,TGCGCCAGCAGCTTCGGACAGGGAAACTATGGCTACACCTTC,CASSFGQGNYGYTF
NA,TRBV5-8,TRBJ1-5,NA,TGTGCCAGCAGCTTGGGCCAAACTAATCAGCCCCAGCATTTT,CASSLGQTNQPQHF
NA,TRBV6-5,TRBJ1-5,TRBD1,TGTGCCAGCAACAAAAGACAGGGCCGGGGTCAGCCCCAGCATTTT,CASNKRQGRGQPQHF
few,TRBV5-1,TRBJ1-1,NA,TGCGCCAGCAGGATCGAAGCAATGAACACTGAAGCTTTCTTT,CASRIEAMNTEAFF
NA,TRBV18,TRBJ1-5,NA,TGTGCCAGCTCACGGAATAAAGGGGCAGGTCAGCCCCAGCATTTT,CASSRNKGAGQPQHF
NA,TRBV7-8,TRBJ1-6,NA,TGTGCCAGCAGCCGGCTCGTGGGGAGTTCACCCCTCCACTTT,CASSRLVGSSPLHF
NA,TRBV10-3,TRBJ2-1,NA,TGTGCCATCAGTGACCAAGCGGAATACAATGAGCAGTTCTTC,CAISDQAEYNEQFF
few,TRBV5-1,TRBJ2-2,TRBD2,TGCGCCAGCAGCGCCGGGACTACCCCGGGCGGGGAGCTGTTTTTT,CASSAGTTPGGELFF
NA,TRBV28,TRBJ1-4,NA,TGTGCCAGCACCGGGGTTACAACTAATGAAAAACTGTTTTTT,CASTGVTTNEKLFF
NA,TRBV5-1,TRBJ1-1,NA,TGCGCCAGCAGCTTGACAGGGACAAACACTGAAGCTTTCTTT,CASSLTGTNTEAFF
NA,TRBV6-5,TRBJ1-2,NA,TGTGCCAGCAGTTCACGCCCGGTGGGAGGGCGGAGGGGCTACACCTTC,CASSSRPVGGRRGYTF
NA,TRBV4-3,TRBJ2-1,NA,TGCGCCAGCAGCCAAGGGCAGCGGGTATACAATGAGCAGTTCTTC,CASSQGQRVYNEQFF
few,TRBV5-1,TRBJ2-1,TRBD2,TGCGCCAGCAGCTTGGATCCGGGAGGCAATGAGCAGTTCTTC,CASSLDPGGNEQFF
NA,TRBV4-3,TRBJ2-1,NA,TGCGCCAGCAGCCAAGATCGTAGCAACAATGAGCAGTTCTTC,CASSQDRSNNEQFF
NA,TRBV2,TRBJ2-7,TRBD1,TGTGCCAGCAGTGAATCCCCAGGGGGCGTTAACGAGCAGTACTTC,CASSESPGGVNEQYF
NA,TRBV4-2,TRBJ1-5,NA,TGTGCCAGCAGCCAGATAGGGGGGGGCAATCAGCCCCAGCATTTT,CASSQIGGGNQPQHF
NA,TRBV12-2,TRBJ2-2,NA,TGTGCAAGTCGCACCCCGCGAAGCGGGGGGGCCCCCGGGGAGCTGTTTTTT,CASRTPRSGGAPGELFF
NA,TRBV19,TRBJ2-3,TRBD2,TGTGCCAGTAGTACGTCCCGGGGGGGTACGCAGTATTTT,CASSTSRGGTQYF
NA,TRBV7-6,TRBJ1-4,TRBD1,TGTGCCAGCAGCTTAGCACCGGGACAGGGCAGGGAAAAACTGTTTTTT,CASSLAPGQGREKLFF
NA,TRBV4-1,TRBJ1-3,NA,TGCGCCAGCAGCCAAGATGGGCTCGGGCAGGCGTCGGACACTATATATTTT,CASSQDGLGQASDTIYF
NA,TRBV25-1,TRBJ1-1,NA,TGTGCCAGCACCATGGACAGTATGAACACTGAAGCTTTCTTT,CASTMDSMNTEAFF
NA,TRBV27,TRBJ2-3,TRBD2,TGTGCCAGCAGTTTCCTAGCGGCTTCGGGAGATACGCAGTATTTT,CASSFLAASGDTQYF
NA,TRBV2,TRBJ2-7,NA,TGTGCCAGCAGCGGTCAGGGTTCGGAGACCTACGAGCAGTACTTC,CASSGQGSETYEQYF
NA,TRBV5-1,TRBJ2-3,NA,TGCGCCAGCAGCGGTAAGCAGGGATACACAGATACGCAGTATTTT,CASSGKQGYTDTQYF
NA,TRBV7-6,TRBJ2-3,NA,TGTGCCAGCAGCTCCGCCCGAGGAGGCACAGATACGCAGTATTTT,CASSSARGGTDTQYF
NA,TRBV10-3,TRBJ2-7,NA,TGTGCCACCACCCCTGCAGGGGCACCAGCCTACGAGCAGTACTTC,CATTPAGAPAYEQYF
NA,TRBV29-1,TRBJ2-7,TRBD2,TGCAGCGTGGCCCAAGGAAGGGGGGCGGGAGGGAGCTCCTACGAGCAGTACTTC,CSVAQGRGAGGSSYEQYF
NA,TRBV7-9,TRBJ1-2,NA,TGTGCCAGCAGCCTTGACACCTTTAACTATGGCTACACCTTC,CASSLDTFNYGYTF
NA,TRBV2,TRBJ2-3,NA,TGTGCCAGCAGTGAATATGAGGCAGGGTGGACAGATACGCAGTATTTT,CASSEYEAGWTDTQYF
NA,TRBV5-1,TRBJ2-7,TRBD2,TGCGCCAGCAGCTTTAGCGGGGCCAGCTCCTACGAGCAGTACTTC,CASSFSGASSYEQYF
NA,TRBV28,TRBJ1-5,NA,TGTGCCAGCAGAACTACAGGGACCCAGCCCCAGCATTTT,CASRTTGTQPQHF